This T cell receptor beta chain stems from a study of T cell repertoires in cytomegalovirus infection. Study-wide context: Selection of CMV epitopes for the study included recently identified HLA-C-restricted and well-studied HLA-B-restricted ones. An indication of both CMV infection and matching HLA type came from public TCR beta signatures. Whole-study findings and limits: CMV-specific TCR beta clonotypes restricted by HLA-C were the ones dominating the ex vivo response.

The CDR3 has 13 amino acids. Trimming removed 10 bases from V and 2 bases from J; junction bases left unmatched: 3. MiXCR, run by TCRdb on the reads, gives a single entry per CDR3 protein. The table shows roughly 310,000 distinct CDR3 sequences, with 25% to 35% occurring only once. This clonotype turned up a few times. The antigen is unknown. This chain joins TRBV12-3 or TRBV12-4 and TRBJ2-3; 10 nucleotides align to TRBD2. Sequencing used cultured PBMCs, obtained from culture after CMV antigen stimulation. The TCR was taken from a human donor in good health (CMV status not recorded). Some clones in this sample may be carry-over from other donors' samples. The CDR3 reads CATLAGVTDTQYF. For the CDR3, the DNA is TGTGCCACCCTAGCGGGGGTCACAGATACGCAGTATTTT.